The sample holds one count of the clone carrying this T cell receptor (beta chain). Its target is not known. This sample is drawn from a study of shared clonotypes between healthy human individuals. General observations from the study: Non-shared clonotypes were found to have lower generation probabilities than the clonotypes that were shared by all four of the sorted-subset donors.

TCRdb's copy holds only in-frame clones and misses some; the assay was immunoSEQ multiplex PCR. The data show some 2,500,000 clones, 93% seen once. Germline V gene sequence: CDR1 KGHSH, CDR2 LQKENI. The CDR3 covers 15 residues. V was clipped by 6 bases and J by 4 bases, with 19 bases between them. Specimen: naive CD4+ T cells from PBMCs. Documented subset: CD45RA+ positively selected. The chain joins TRBV18 to TRBJ2-7; a possible D gene is TRBD1 (6 bases). The receptor was derived from a man aged 18 to 35 in good health. Some clones in this sample may be carry-over from other donors' samples. The chain's CDR3 is CASSPQGSGEYEQYF. CDR3 sequence (DNA): TGTGCCAGCTCGCCGCAGGGGAGTGGGGAGTACGAGCAGTACTTC.